These 24 T cell receptor beta chains originate from one sample sequenced in a study of shared clonotypes between healthy human individuals. TCRdb's table, derived via immunoSEQ multiplex PCR, lists solely in-frame clones and lacks some. The data hold 2 million to 3 million clones, with 80% to 95% observed a single time. Sequenced material: naive CD4+ T cells from PBMCs. Regarding subset: CD45RA+ positively selected. The origin of the receptors is a man in his late teens or twenties in good health. Some clones in this sample may be carry-over from other donors' samples.

The V gene is TRBV10-3, the J gene TRBJ2-6; 13 bases are a match to TRBD2. With 2 bases clipped from V and 0 bases from J, the junction kept 4 bases outside the gene matches. The CDR3 totals 19 residues. Germline V CDR1 and CDR2: ENHRY, SYGVKD. This CDR3 is CAISERLAGGFSGANVLTF. CDR3 sequence (DNA): TGTGCCATCAGTGAGAGACTAGCGGGAGGCTTCTCTGGGGCCAACGTCCTGACTTTC.

The chain employs TRBV4-1 and TRBJ1-2; D remains ambiguous. This CDR3 is 15 amino acids long. Germline CDR1 MGHRA, CDR2 YSYEKL. Trimming pared 0 bases from V and 4 bases from J, leaving 12 bases between. CDR3 nucleotides: TGCGCCAGCAGCCAAGAGGAGCGGACCCGCTATGGCTACACCTTC. Protein product: CASSQEERTRYGYTF.

The chain couples TRBV28 to TRBJ1-2; D not certain. The germline gives CDR1 MDHEN, CDR2 SYDVKM. V shed 2 bases and J shed 2 bases, with 15 bases lying between them. The CDR3 sequence is 16 residues long. CDR3 sequence reads: CASSLPNPTGNYGYTF. CDR3 coding DNA: TGTGCCAGCAGTTTACCCAACCCGACGGGGAACTATGGCTACACCTTC.

J is TRBJ1-1 and V is TRBV28, with unresolved D. Between the trimmed V and J ends, which lost 3 bases and 9 bases, there was a span of 11 bases. CDR3 length: 12 residues. Germline assignment: CDR1 MDHEN and CDR2 SYDVKM. The CDR3 reads CASSFPQVQAFF. DNA of the CDR3: TGTGCCAGCAGTTTCCCCCAGGTACAAGCTTTCTTT.

The rearrangement uses TRBV18 and TRBJ2-1; no clear D. Trimming took 1 base from V and 9 from J, leaving 7 bases between them. This CDR3 is 12 amino acids long. CDR1 KGHSH and CDR2 LQKENI come from the germline V gene. DNA for the CDR3: TGTGCCAGCTCACCACGGCGGCCTGAGCAGTTCTTC. Its translation: CASSPRRPEQFF.

V usage is TRBV30 and J usage is TRBJ2-3, with a possible D match to TRBD2 (6 bases). V shed 0 bases and J shed 1 base, with 11 bases lying between them. The CDR3 has 15 residues. Germline assignment: CDR1 GTSNPN and CDR2 SVGIG (reference sequence). CDR3 in amino acids: CAWSVGTGGTDTQYF. The CDR3 DNA follows: TGTGCCTGGAGTGTAGGGACTGGGGGCACAGATACGCAGTATTTT.

For this clone: Additional DNA sequences in this sample encode the identical CDR3. CDR3 in amino acids: CASSLSRDYEQYF. CDR3 in DNA: TGTGCCAGCAGCTTGTCCCGGGACTACGAGCAGTACTTC. This chain connects TRBV7-3 to TRBJ2-7; TRBD2 might be the D (5 bases). The V end lost 3 bases, the J end lost 3 bases, and 9 bases lay between the germline ends. Germline V CDR1 and CDR2: SGHTA, FQGTGA. This CDR3 spans 13 amino acids.

The V and J genes are TRBV2 and TRBJ2-3; D remains unclear. This CDR3 region has 12 residues. Germline loops: CDR1 SNHLY, CDR2 FYNNEI. The V end was cut by 5 bases, the J end by 5 bases, with 8 bases between. The CDR3: CASSPWVDTQYF. The CDR3 coding sequence is TGTGCCAGCAGTCCGTGGGTAGATACGCAGTATTTT.

V usage is TRBV19 and J usage is TRBJ2-1; tentative D call: TRBD1 (6 bases). CDR3 length: 11 residues. The germline gives CDR1 LNHDA, CDR2 SQIVND (reference sequence). V lost 7 bases and J 10 bases, leaving 11 bases between the germline ends. CDR3 nucleotides: TGTGCCAGTAAGTCCGGGACAGAGCAGTTCTTC. Encoded protein: CASKSGTEQFF.

Comment on this clone: In the same sample, other DNA sequences code for this CDR3. The chain is built from TRBV4-2 and TRBJ2-1; possible D gene TRBD2, 5 bases. The V gene lost 3 bases and the J gene lost 6 bases, with 9 bases spanning the gap. Germline V CDR1 and CDR2: LGHNA, YNFKEQ. The CDR3 is 13 residues long. The CDR3 nucleotides read TGTGCCAGCAGCCAGGGTCGGGGCAATGAGCAGTTCTTC. It is translated as CASSQGRGNEQFF.

The CDR3 sequence: CASSTPRTRRSGANVLTF. CDR3 nucleotides: TGTGCCAGTAGTACCCCGCGGACACGCCGCTCTGGGGCCAACGTCCTGACTTTC. The chain has TRBV19 and TRBJ2-6, with D possibly TRBD1 on 5 matching bases. This CDR3 is 18 amino acids long. The V gene's germline CDR1 is LNHDA and CDR2 SQIVND (reference sequence). V was trimmed by 4 bases and J by 0 bases, leaving 16 bases between them.

The chain employs TRBV5-6 and TRBJ2-7; 9 bases are shared with TRBD1. Per the germline V gene, CDR1 is SGHDT and CDR2 is YYEEEE. The CDR3 runs to 13 residues. V lost 4 bases to trimming and J lost 3 bases; unmatched junction nucleotides: 2. Here the CDR3 reads CASSDRGSYEQYF. The CDR3 region has the DNA TGTGCCAGCAGCGACAGGGGGAGCTACGAGCAGTACTTC.

The chain has TRBV7-6 and TRBJ2-5; D may match TRBD1 or TRBD2 (5 bases each). The CDR3 covers 15 residues. The V gene's germline CDR1 is SGHVS and CDR2 FNYEAQ. V shed 6 bases and J shed 2 bases, with 16 bases lying between them. CDR3 sequence: CASSVNRDRQETQYF. DNA for the CDR3: TGTGCCAGCAGTGTAAACCGGGACCGACAAGAGACCCAGTACTTC.

The chain carries TRBV2 and TRBJ2-7, with TRBD1 as a possible D gene (5 bases). Germline V gives CDR1 SNHLY, CDR2 FYNNEI. The CDR3 sequence is 14 residues long. The V and J ends lost 6 bases and 3 bases respectively, with 15 bases between them. The CDR3 sequence: CASRPLDISYEQYF. The CDR3 DNA reads TGTGCCAGCAGGCCGTTGGACATTAGCTACGAGCAGTACTTC.

This clone was counted a single time. The rearrangement links TRBV7-7 to TRBJ1-1; 7 positions match TRBD1. CDR3 length: 13 residues. The V gene's germline CDR1 is SSHAT and CDR2 FNYEAQ (reference sequence). The V and J ends lost 5 bases and 6 bases, in that order; junction bases with no gene match: 6. The CDR3 spells CASSTDRASEAFF. The CDR3 nucleotides read TGTGCCAGCAGCACCGACAGGGCCTCTGAAGCTTTCTTT.

In the case of this clone: This CDR3 is also generated by other DNA sequences in the sample. V is TRBV30 and J is TRBJ1-5; D may be TRBD1 (5 bases). Per the germline V gene, CDR1 is GTSNPN and CDR2 is SVGIG (reference sequence). The CDR3 covers 13 residues. V lost 3 bases, J lost 3 bases, and 9 bases lay in between. The CDR3 protein is CAWRGQDNQPQHF. The CDR3 nucleotides read TGTGCCTGGAGGGGGCAGGACAATCAGCCCCAGCATTTT.

This chain's CDR3 is CASSVRGGSPLHF. In nucleotides, the CDR3 is TGTGCCAGCAGCGTTCGCGGGGGTTCACCCCTCCACTTT. V gene TRBV6-4 combines with J gene TRBJ1-6; D is perhaps TRBD1 (5 bases). V lost 6 bases to trimming and J lost 9 bases, with 12 bases between them. CDR3 length: 13 residues. The V gene's germline CDR1 is MRHNA and CDR2 SNTAGT.

The gene calls are TRBV18 and TRBJ2-7; the D gene is possibly TRBD2 (5 bases). CDR3 size: 14 residues. In germline, CDR1 is KGHSH, CDR2 LQKENI. Deletions cut 0 bases from V and 4 bases from J, with 10 bases between. The CDR3 is CASSPPRGKYEQYF. DNA for the CDR3: TGTGCCAGCTCACCACCAAGAGGGAAATACGAGCAGTACTTC.

The DNA of the CDR3 is TGTGCCAGCAGCTTTGAGGGACTGCATTCACCCCTCCACTTT. It is translated as CASSFEGLHSPLHF. This chain joins TRBV7-8 and TRBJ1-6, with TRBD1 as a possible D gene (5 bases). Germline V gene data show CDR1 as SGHVS and CDR2 as FQNEAQ. Trimming stripped 3 bases from V and 8 bases from J, with 11 bases between. CDR3 size: 14 residues.

Details on this clone: This sample also contains other DNA sequences that code for the same CDR3. The gene calls are TRBV19 and TRBJ2-2; D tentatively reads TRBD1 or TRBD2 (5 bases each). From germline, CDR1 is LNHDA and CDR2 SQIVND (reference sequence). This CDR3 comprises 15 residues. V shed 4 bases and J shed 2 bases, with 11 bases lying between them. The CDR3 DNA reads as TGTGCCAGTAGTACCACCGGGACCAACACCGGGGAGCTGTTTTTT. Translation: CASSTTGTNTGELFF.

The chain uses TRBV6-1 and TRBJ2-1, with TRBD2 matching 10 bases. V lost 2 bases and J lost 0; bases outside the gene matches: 7. The CDR3 totals 18 residues. Germline lookup yields CDR1 MNHNS and CDR2 SASEGT. The CDR3 spells CASSERLAGVGSYNEQFF. The CDR3 region has the DNA TGTGCCAGCAGTGAACGGCTAGCGGGGGTAGGCTCCTACAATGAGCAGTTCTTC.

This clone was recorded only once. The chain joins TRBV5-5 to TRBJ1-6; D remains unclear. CDR1 and CDR2 from the germline V gene are SGHKS and YYEKEE (reference sequence). V dropped 4 bases and J dropped 7 bases, with 18 bases sitting between them. The CDR3 is 16 residues long. The CDR3 DNA reads as TGTGCCAGCAGCCTTAATGGGGTGAACTTCAATTCACCCCTCCACTTT. It is translated as CASSLNGVNFNSPLHF.

The V gene is TRBV7-2, the J gene TRBJ1-1; 8 nucleotides line up with TRBD1. V was clipped by 2 bases and J by 6 bases; unmatched bases: 5. Germline CDR1 is SGHTA and CDR2 is FQGNSA. This CDR3 has 14 amino acids. The CDR3: CASSLQGAPSEAFF. CDR3 in DNA: TGTGCCAGCAGCTTACAGGGGGCGCCTTCTGAAGCTTTCTTT.

The rearrangement uses TRBV4-1 and TRBJ2-1, with TRBD2 matching 14 bases. The CDR3 is 17 amino acids. Trimming cost V 2 bases and J 6 bases; bases outside gene matches: 6. Germline V gene sequence: CDR1 MGHRA, CDR2 YSYEKL. The CDR3 reads CASSQRPTSGRVNEQFF. CDR3 DNA: TGCGCCAGCAGCCAACGCCCGACTAGCGGGAGGGTCAATGAGCAGTTCTTC.